This T cell receptor beta chain was obtained from a study of STAT5B mutations in CD4+ large granular lymphocyte leukemia. The CDR3 consists of 14 residues. The ends lost 5 bases at V and 2 bases at J; junction bases unmatched: 2. Germline lookup yields CDR1 MDHEN and CDR2 SYDVKM. Study-wide findings and caveats: Top patient clones used TRBV06 genes more often: 8/27 versus 2/35 in controls. No patients shared main leukemic clonotypes, though around 25% appeared at low frequency elsewhere.

As concerns this clone: Its antigen is unknown.

Repertoires were generated with immunoSEQ multiplex PCR, while TCRdb's copy carries only in-frame clones and drops some. The top ten clones hold over 3% of a sample with about 30,000 clones, less than 85% of them seen once. The V call is TRBV28, the J call TRBJ2-1; 8 positions agree with TRBD2. This receptor was taken from a human donor in good health. Sequenced input: CD4+ T cells from blood buffy coats. CDR3 residues: CASSVSGTYNEQFF. CDR3 DNA sequence: TGTGCCAGCAGTGTTAGCGGGACCTACAATGAGCAGTTCTTC.